The 28 T cell receptor beta chains below all came from one sample that was sequenced in a study of Graves' ophthalmopathy and Graves' hyperthyroidism. As the template, RNA transcripts were used to amplify TCR beta CDR3 regions. The first-round RT-PCR employed HTBI primers together with the Qiagen OneStep RT-PCR kit. A multiplex PCR was then performed as the second round. TCRdb used MiXCR to reprocess the multiplex PCR reads, holding one entry per CDR3 protein. The sample lists around 590,000 distinct CDR3 sequences; about 35% were seen once. Source material: peripheral blood or thyroid tissue (not recorded which). These receptors were taken from an adult man with Graves' hyperthyroidism.

A word on this clonotype: A single base separates this from a much larger clone, so it may be a read error. This sequence joins TRBV7-9 and TRBJ2-5; D is perhaps TRBD1 or TRBD2 (5 bases each). This CDR3 contains 14 residues. Germline values: CDR1 SEHNR, CDR2 FQNEAQ (reference sequence). The CDR3 sequence is CTSSVGAPGWTQYF. CDR3 in DNA: TGTACCAGCAGCGTAGGGGCCCCGGGATGGACCCAGTACTTC.

This clonotype has at least ten counts. The chain combines TRBV2 with TRBJ1-6; D perhaps matches TRBD1 (6 bases). The CDR3 is 14 residues long. CDR1 SNHLY and CDR2 FYNNEI come from the germline V gene. V was cut by 1 base and J by 8 bases, with 9 bases left in between. CDR3 sequence: CASSEVGAYSPLHF. Written as DNA, the CDR3 is TGTGCCAGCAGTGAAGTGGGGGCTTATTCACCCCTCCACTTT.

This clonotype was counted many times. The chain recombines TRBV9 with TRBJ1-2; a possible D gene is TRBD1 (5 bases). The length of the CDR3 is 16 residues. V was cut by 0 bases and J by 4 bases, with 16 bases left in between. CDR1 is SGDLS, CDR2 YYNGEE, per germline. CDR3 sequence: CASSVGPGKGSYGYTF. DNA for the CDR3: TGTGCCAGCAGCGTAGGTCCAGGGAAAGGGAGCTATGGCTACACCTTC.

The chain joins TRBV2 to TRBJ2-7; a possible D gene is TRBD1 (6 bases). Trimming cost V 6 bases and J 0 bases, with 12 bases left between them. Looked up from germline, CDR1 is SNHLY and CDR2 is FYNNEI. The length of the CDR3 is 14 residues. The CDR3 DNA sequence: TGTGCCAGCAGCCGGGACAAGAGCTCCTACGAGCAGTACTTC. Protein sequence: CASSRDKSSYEQYF.

The CDR3 reads CATYRVRAFF. CDR3 coding DNA: TGTGCCACCTACAGGGTGCGGGCTTTCTTT. The chain has TRBV28 and TRBJ1-1; TRBD1 might be the D (6 bases). The CDR3 length is 10 residues. In germline, CDR1 is MDHEN, CDR2 SYDVKM. V lost 10 bases and J 11 bases, leaving 14 bases between the germline ends.

This clonotype was detected ten times or more. V gene TRBV6-5 combines with J gene TRBJ2-7; 8 bases fit TRBD1. Per the germline V gene, CDR1 is MNHEY and CDR2 is SVGAGI. The CDR3 is made up of 12 amino acids. J lost 5 bases, V lost 10 bases, and 7 bases had no gene match. CDR3 residues: CATRTGLHEQYF. CDR3 nucleotide sequence: TGTGCCACCCGGACAGGGTTGCACGAGCAGTACTTC.

Of note for this clonotype: One end of the junction is discordant with germline, which a read error may explain. This CDR3 reads CASSQTSGRAMGGELFF. CDR3 nucleotide sequence: TGCGCCAGCAGCCAGACTAGCGGGAGGGCCATGGGCGGGGAGCTGTTTTTT. The chain recombines TRBV5-8 with TRBJ2-2, with 14 bases lining up with TRBD2. The CDR3 length is 17 residues. Germline values: CDR1 SGHTS, CDR2 YDEGEE.

This clonotype was counted at least ten times. The rearrangement joins TRBV7-2 to TRBJ1-2; D is ambiguous. Trimming left V 2 bases short and J 6 bases short, with 10 bases between. CDR3 length: 13 residues. The germline gives CDR1 SGHTA, CDR2 FQGNSA. The CDR3 loop is CASSLLAGNGYTF. The CDR3 coding sequence is TGTGCCAGCAGCTTACTAGCCGGGAATGGCTACACCTTC.

The gene calls are TRBV6-5 and TRBJ2-3; TRBD2 matches 10 bases. Germline CDR1 and CDR2: MNHEY and SVGAGI. The CDR3 has 17 residues. Losses at the gene ends were 2 bases for V and 0 bases for J; bases not matched to a gene: 5. The CDR3 here is CASSYSGRVGSTDTQYF. CDR3 bases: TGTGCCAGCAGTTACAGCGGGAGGGTGGGAAGCACAGATACGCAGTATTTT.

This clonotype was found a few times. The V and J genes are TRBV5-1 and TRBJ2-5; TRBD1 aligns across 7 bases. Per germline, CDR1 SGHRS and CDR2 YFSETQ. The CDR3 totals 14 residues. The V and J ends lost 4 bases and 4 bases, in that order; junction bases with no gene match: 7. The DNA of the CDR3 is TGCGCCAGCAGCGACAGGGTTTCGGGAGAGACCCAGTACTTC. Translating gives CASSDRVSGETQYF.

The rearrangement joins TRBV7-9 to TRBJ2-3; no definite D call. Germline lookup yields CDR1 SEHNR and CDR2 FQNEAQ (reference sequence). The CDR3 loop spans 16 amino acids. Trimming pared 5 bases from V and 2 bases from J, leaving 17 bases between. CDR3 bases: TGTGCCAGCAGCGACCCCACGCCGTCCGTCACAGATACGCAGTATTTT. Its protein product is CASSDPTPSVTDTQYF.

This clonotype appeared many times. The chain carries TRBV7-9 and TRBJ2-5, with no clear D. Per germline, CDR1 SEHNR and CDR2 FQNEAQ (reference sequence). Trimming cost V 6 bases and J 5 bases, with 13 bases left between them. The CDR3 has 13 residues. DNA for the CDR3: TGTGCCAGCAGTTCGGGCTTCCCGGAGACCCAGTACTTC. Protein: CASSSGFPETQYF.

The chain joins TRBV9 to TRBJ2-7; unclear D gene. CDR3 length: 15 residues. V lost 5 bases, J lost 7 bases, and 22 bases lay in between. Germline CDR1 and CDR2: SGDLS and YYNGEE. The CDR3 is CASSSGPTPAVEQYF. CDR3 DNA sequence: TGTGCCAGCAGTTCCGGACCTACACCGGCGGTGGAGCAGTACTTC.

The J gene is TRBJ2-3, the V gene TRBV7-8; 8 bases fit TRBD2. This CDR3 is built from 18 residues. V lost 5 bases to trimming and J lost 0 bases; unmatched junction nucleotides: 13. Germline lookup yields CDR1 SGHVS and CDR2 FQNEAQ. In nucleotides, the CDR3 is TGTGCCAGCAGCCCTAGTCGCGGACTAGCAACTAGCACAGATACGCAGTATTTT. This sequence encodes CASSPSRGLATSTDTQYF.

DNA for the CDR3: TGTGCCATCAGTGACGTGGGCAGGCGGCACTATGGCTACACCTTC. Translating gives CAISDVGRRHYGYTF. V and J are TRBV10-3 and TRBJ1-2; no clear D gene. Trimming pared 3 bases from V and 3 bases from J, leaving 14 bases between. This CDR3 has 15 amino acids. The V gene's germline CDR1 is ENHRY and CDR2 SYGVKD.

V usage is TRBV20-1 and J usage is TRBJ2-1; 8 positions agree with TRBD1. Matching the DNA end better, TRBJ2-7 makes the J call doubtful. The CDR3 length is 15 residues. Germline values: CDR1 DFQATT, CDR2 SNEGSKA (reference sequence). CDR3 nucleotide sequence: TGCAGTGCTAGCGACGGACAGGGTCTTCGGAATGAGCAGTACTTC. Amino acids: CSASDGQGLRNEQYF.

This clonotype was detected many times. The CDR3 DNA follows: TGTGCCAGCAACCGGGACAGGAATGAAAAACTGTTTTTT. As protein: CASNRDRNEKLFF. The chain links TRBV2 to TRBJ1-4; the match to TRBD1 covers 8 bases. CDR1 and CDR2 from the germline V gene are SNHLY and FYNNEI. The CDR3 has 13 residues. With V trimmed by 7 bases and J by 5 bases, 3 bases remained unmatched.

The chain links TRBV2 to TRBJ2-7; TRBD1 matches at 9 bases. V trimming: 8 bases; J trimming: 3 bases; junction bases outside the gene matches: 8. The CDR3 is 14 amino acids. CDR1 is SNHLY and CDR2 is FYNNEI in the germline V gene. The CDR3 DNA reads as TGTGCCAGCCAACGACAGGGGGGCAACTACGAGCAGTACTTC. Protein: CASQRQGGNYEQYF.

This clonotype was picked up many times. J is TRBJ1-4 and V is TRBV6-1; a weak D match, TRBD1 (5 bases). The germline CDR1 and CDR2 sequences are MNHNS and SASEGT. The CDR3 is 14 residues long. Trimming removed 2 bases at V and 5 bases at J, with 9 bases between. In DNA, the CDR3 is TGTGCCAGCAGTGAACCAGGGCGAAATGAAAAACTGTTTTTT. This sequence encodes CASSEPGRNEKLFF.

The chain links TRBV7-2 to TRBJ1-1; tentative D call: TRBD1 (6 bases). This CDR3 comprises 14 residues. Germline CDR1 and CDR2: SGHTA and FQGNSA. Trimming shortened V by 1 base and J by 5 bases, and 11 bases separated the two germline ends. The DNA of the CDR3 is TGTGCCAGCAGCTTAGAGGGGGGCTCGACTGAAGCTTTCTTT. Its protein is CASSLEGGSTEAFF.

The V and J genes are TRBV7-9 and TRBJ2-2, with 7 nucleotides matching TRBD2. Germline trimming cut 5 bases from V and 5 bases from J; bases unmatched to any gene: 5. Germline V gives CDR1 SEHNR, CDR2 FQNEAQ (reference sequence). The CDR3 runs 14 residues. For the CDR3, the DNA is TGTGCCAGCAGCCAACGGGGGGAGACCGGGGAGCTGTTTTTT. Protein product: CASSQRGETGELFF.

This clonotype was observed at least ten times. J is TRBJ1-6 and V is TRBV5-1; no firm D call. From germline, CDR1 is SGHRS and CDR2 YFSETQ. V lost 0 bases and J lost 8, with 12 bases in between. The CDR3 has 15 amino acids. CDR3 sequence reads: CASSLEPGPDSPLHF. The DNA for the CDR3 is TGCGCCAGCAGCTTGGAGCCAGGCCCAGATTCACCCCTCCACTTT. The full variable domain, in which reference TRBV5-1 and TRBJ1-6 provide the parts outside the CDR3, is KAGVTQTPRYLIKTRGQQVTLSCSPISGHRSVSWYQQTPGQGLQFLFEYFSETQRNKGNFPGRFSGRQFSNSRSEMNVSTLELGDSALYLCASSLEPGPDSPLHFGNGTRLTVT.

In DNA, the CDR3 is TGCAGCGTTGAAATGGACAGCCGACAGGGGGGGTATGGCTACACCTTC. Its translation: CSVEMDSRQGGYGYTF. The rearrangement joins TRBV29-1 to TRBJ1-2; 9 bases are shared with TRBD1. The V segment lost 2 bases and the J segment 5 bases; nucleotides outside the gene matches: 12. The CDR3 has 16 residues. Germline V CDR1 and CDR2: SQVTM, ANQGSEA.

This clonotype was detected ten times or more. The V call is TRBV6-5, the J call TRBJ2-7, with D uncertain. CDR1 and CDR2 from the germline V gene are MNHEY and SVGAGI. V lost 0 bases to trimming and J lost 6 bases, with 18 bases between them. This CDR3 has 16 residues. CDR3: CASSYSDRTARREQYF. The CDR3, as DNA: TGTGCCAGCAGTTACTCCGACCGGACGGCGCGACGCGAGCAGTACTTC.

This rearrangement joins TRBV7-3 to TRBJ2-3; possible D gene TRBD1, 5 bases. V was clipped by 4 bases and J by 1 base, with 15 bases between them. CDR1 and CDR2 from the germline V gene are SGHTA and FQGTGA. This CDR3 region has 16 residues. CDR3 DNA sequence: TGTGCCAGCAGCTCCCTGCAGGGTTGGCGCACAGATACGCAGTATTTT. Translating gives CASSSLQGWRTDTQYF.

J is TRBJ1-1 and V is TRBV5-1; TRBD1 aligns across 7 bases. Unmatched junction bases numbered 9, after V lost 0 bases and J lost 1 base. The CDR3 contains 17 residues. Germline V lookup: CDR1 SGHRS, CDR2 YFSETQ. The CDR3 sequence is CASSLGRGRGSNTEAFF. The CDR3 coding sequence is TGCGCCAGCAGCTTGGGTAGGGGGCGGGGATCGAACACTGAAGCTTTCTTT.

This clonotype was seen at least ten times. At one end the junction does not follow the germline gene, possibly because of a read error. The rearrangement links TRBV7-8 to TRBJ2-7; the match to TRBD2 covers 11 bases. Germline V CDR1 and CDR2: SGHVS, FQNEAQ. The CDR3 covers 18 residues. The CDR3 region is CASSQVPPTSGTRYEQYF. Written as DNA, the CDR3 is TGCGCCAGCAGCCAAGTGCCCCCGACTAGCGGGACGAGGTACGAGCAGTACTTC.

This clonotype came up many times. The chain couples TRBV7-8 to TRBJ1-4; D is uncertain. V was cut by 6 bases and J by 6 bases, with 5 bases left in between. The CDR3 is 11 amino acids. CDR1 and CDR2 (germline): SGHVS, FQNEAQ. The CDR3 region is CASSRDEKLFF. The CDR3 DNA reads TGTGCCAGCAGTCGGGATGAAAAACTGTTTTTT.